This T cell receptor (beta chain) derives from a study of T cell responses to AZD1222 COVID-19 vaccine. Findings and caveats of the study: Among vaccine-associated CD4 TCRs, coverage spanned spike, with dominance at 160-218 and 743-854. Donors, mostly white British, included more females; clonal diversity was possibly underestimated.

Data came from immunoSEQ multiplex PCR; TCRdb stores just in-frame clones and leaves some out. The table has 130,000 to 150,000 clones, around 83% seen once. Turning to this clone: Its antigen is unidentified.

Trimming at V came to 3 bases and at J to 3 bases, leaving 3 bases not matched to a gene. Per germline, CDR1 PRHDT and CDR2 FYEKMQ (reference sequence). CDR3 length: 15 residues. The sequence was collected from an adult who received the AZD1222 COVID-19 vaccine. This material consisted of peripheral blood, taken 28 days after the second AZD1222 dose. This chain joins TRBV13 and TRBJ2-3, with 10 bases fitting TRBD1. The CDR3 DNA reads TGTGCCAGCAGCTTTGACAGGGGGCAAACAGATACGCAGTATTTT. This encodes CASSFDRGQTDTQYF.